This TCR beta chain came from a study of T cell repertoires in cytomegalovirus infection. Trimming left V 5 bases short and J 7 bases short, with 30 bases between. Germline V lookup: CDR1 MDHEN, CDR2 SYDVKM. The CDR3 is 19 residues long. Each CDR3 protein gets one entry after TCRdb re-called the reads with MiXCR. The repertoire holds hundreds of thousands of distinct CDR3 sequences, with about 33% as singletons. Details on this clonotype: Its specificity is unknown.

The chain carries TRBV28 and TRBJ2-1; possibly TRBD1 or TRBD2 for D (5 bases each). Here the sequenced sample was cultured PBMCs, taken from culture after CMV antigen stimulation. The TCR was taken from a human donor in good health (CMV status not recorded). Some clones in this sample may be carry-over from other donors' samples. The CDR3 region has the DNA TGTGCCAGCAGTACCTCAACTCCGGTCCGGGACCGGAAAATGAATGAGCAGTTCTTC. It specifies CASSTSTPVRDRKMNEQFF. Together with reference TRBV28 and TRBJ2-1, the CDR3 gives the full variable domain: DVKVTQSSRYLVKRTGEKVFLECVQDMDHENMFWYRQDPGLGLRLIYFSYDVKMKEKGDIPEGYSVSREKKERFSLILESASTNQTSMYLCASSTSTPVRDRKMNEQFFGPGTRLTVL.